The source of this TCR beta chain is a study of Graves' ophthalmopathy and Graves' hyperthyroidism. Study conclusions and caveats: Thyroid clonotypes that were expanded above 0.001 frequency mostly also appeared in blood. Ophthalmopathy progression was predicted with 55% to 71% sensitivity and approximately 72% specificity.

CDR3 length: 17 residues. Germline CDR1 SGDLS, CDR2 YYNGEE. V trimming: 5 bases; J trimming: 4 bases; junction bases outside the gene matches: 12. Only newly diagnosed hyperthyroidism patients aged 18 to 65, with under 2 months' duration, were enrolled. Diagnosis was based on clinical symptoms, serum thyroxine, TRAb, thyroid ultrasound and orbital computed tomography. RNA transcripts yielded amplified TCR beta CDR3 regions. RT-PCR was first run with HTBI primers, then multiplex PCR in a second round. In TCRdb, the multiplex PCR reads were re-called with MiXCR into one record per CDR3 protein. The table shows roughly 1.1 million distinct CDR3 sequences, with 36% occurring only once. As concerns this clonotype: Its antigen is undetermined.

The TCR was taken from an adult man with Graves' hyperthyroidism. The sequenced sample was peripheral blood or thyroid tissue (not recorded which). The gene calls are TRBV9 and TRBJ1-1; 12 positions agree with TRBD1. CDR3 bases: TGTGCCAGCAGTCTCCGGGACAGGGGGCCGTTTTCCACTGAAGCTTTCTTT. This translates into CASSLRDRGPFSTEAFF.